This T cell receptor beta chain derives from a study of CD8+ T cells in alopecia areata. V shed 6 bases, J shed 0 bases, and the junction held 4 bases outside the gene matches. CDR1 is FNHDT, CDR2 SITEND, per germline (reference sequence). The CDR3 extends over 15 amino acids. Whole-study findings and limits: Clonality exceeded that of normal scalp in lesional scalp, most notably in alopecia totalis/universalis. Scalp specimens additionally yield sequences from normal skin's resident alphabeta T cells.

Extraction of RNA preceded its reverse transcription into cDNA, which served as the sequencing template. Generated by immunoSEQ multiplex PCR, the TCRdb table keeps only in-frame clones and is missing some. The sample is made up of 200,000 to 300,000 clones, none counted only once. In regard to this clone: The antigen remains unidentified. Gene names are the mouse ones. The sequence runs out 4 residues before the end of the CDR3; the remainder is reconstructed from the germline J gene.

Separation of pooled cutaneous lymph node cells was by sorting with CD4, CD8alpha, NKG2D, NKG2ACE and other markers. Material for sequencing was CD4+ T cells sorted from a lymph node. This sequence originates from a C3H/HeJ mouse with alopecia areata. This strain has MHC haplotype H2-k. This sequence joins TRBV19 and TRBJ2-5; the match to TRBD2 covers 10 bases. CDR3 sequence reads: CASKGLGINQDTQYF. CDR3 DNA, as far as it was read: TGTGCCAGCAAGGGACTGGGGATTAACCAAGAC.